Below are 27 T cell receptor beta chains sequenced from a single sample in a study of blood T cell repertoires in COVID-19 (TCRdb year 2020). The library was obtained by the immunoSEQ multiplex PCR assay. TCRdb limited this immuneACCESS table to in-frame rearrangements with V and J called. A share of clones is missing; checked studies link under half to unresolved V genes, and the rest is unexplained. Here the sample has roughly 310,000 clones; over 75% occur a single time. Of the sample, approximately 4% falls within the top ten clones. Sequences were obtained from peripheral blood. These receptors all come from a woman between 50 and 59 years old with active or convalescent COVID-19.

The chain recombines TRBV9 with TRBJ2-2, with a tentative D call TRBD2 (5 bases). Germline-derived CDR1 and CDR2 are SGDLS and YYNGEE. The V and J ends lost 4 bases and 5 bases respectively, with 9 bases between them. This CDR3 is 13 amino acids long. CDR3 region: CASSLDSTGELFF. CDR3 DNA: TGTGCCAGCAGCTTGGACTCTACCGGGGAGCTGTTTTTT.

The rearrangement uses TRBV19 and TRBJ1-2; D perhaps matches TRBD1 (5 bases). The CDR3 loop spans 13 amino acids. Trimming removed 7 bases from V and 4 bases from J, with 13 bases in between. Germline V CDR1 and CDR2: LNHDA, SQIVND (reference sequence). The CDR3 region has the DNA TGTGCCAGTACCAAATCAGGGATCTATGGCTACACCTTC. Amino acids: CASTKSGIYGYTF.

The V gene is TRBV10-3, the J gene TRBJ1-1, with D perhaps TRBD1 (5 bases). This CDR3 is 13 amino acids long. Germline-derived CDR1 and CDR2 are ENHRY and SYGVKD. Trimming removed 4 bases at V and 3 bases at J, with 9 bases between. CDR3: CAISGGLDTEAFF. CDR3 sequence (DNA): TGTGCCATCAGTGGGGGCTTGGACACTGAAGCTTTCTTT.

J is TRBJ2-7 and V is TRBV28, with TRBD1 identical over 10 bases. The CDR3 consists of 15 residues. Germline CDR1 is MDHEN and CDR2 is SYDVKM. V shed 5 bases and J 7 bases; nucleotides not matched to a gene: 11. CDR3 sequence (DNA): TGTGCCAGCAGTGAGCCGGGACAGGGGTACGAAGAGCAGTACTTC. Amino acid sequence: CASSEPGQGYEEQYF.

The gene calls are TRBV7-8 and TRBJ1-6; the match to TRBD1 covers 9 bases. The CDR3 runs 19 residues. CDR1 is SGHVS and CDR2 is FQNEAQ in the germline V gene. The J segment lost 2 bases and the V segment lost 1 base, leaving 9 bases of the junction unmatched. In DNA form, the CDR3 reads TGTGCCAGCAGCTTAGTCGTGACACAGGGGGCGACCTATAATTCACCCCTCCACTTT. This translates into CASSLVVTQGATYNSPLHF. Full variable domain (rest looked up from reference TRBV7-8 and TRBJ1-6): GAGVSQSPRYKVAKRGQDVALRCDPISGHVSLFWYQQALGQGPEFLTYFQNEAQLDKSGLPSDRFFAERPEGSVSTLKIQRTQQEDSAVYLCASSLVVTQGATYNSPLHFGNGTRLTVT.

V gene TRBV28 combines with J gene TRBJ2-3; no clear D. CDR1 MDHEN and CDR2 SYDVKM come from the germline V gene. V dropped 4 bases and J dropped 4 bases, with 12 bases sitting between them. The CDR3 covers 14 residues. In DNA form, the CDR3 reads TGTGCCAGCAGTTCCTCTGGGCGAGCAGATACGCAGTATTTT. Translating gives CASSSSGRADTQYF. The full variable domain, rest sourced from reference TRBV28 and TRBJ2-3, is DVKVTQSSRYLVKRTGEKVFLECVQDMDHENMFWYRQDPGLGLRLIYFSYDVKMKEKGDIPEGYSVSREKKERFSLILESASTNQTSMYLCASSSSGRADTQYFGPGTRLTVL.

V and J are TRBV15 and TRBJ1-4; D is undetermined. Germline V gives CDR1 LNHNV, CDR2 YYDKDF (reference sequence). The ends were cut back, 0 bases at V and 7 bases at J, with 18 bases in the middle. The CDR3 totals 17 residues. The CDR3 reads CATSRDGVGLAGEKLFF. The CDR3 DNA reads as TGTGCCACCAGCAGAGATGGGGTTGGGCTAGCAGGTGAAAAACTGTTTTTT. The full variable domain, in which reference TRBV15 and TRBJ1-4 provide the parts outside the CDR3, is DAMVIQNPRYQVTQFGKPVTLSCSQTLNHNVMYWYQQKSSQAPKLLFHYYDKDFNNEADTPDNFQSRRPNTSFCFLDIRSPGLGDTAMYLCATSRDGVGLAGEKLFFGSGTQLSVL.

The count of this clone is one. The rearrangement joins TRBV15 to TRBJ1-3; TRBD1 might be the D (6 bases). The CDR3 is 15 residues long. Trimming removed 3 bases at V and 5 bases at J, with 14 bases between. Per germline, CDR1 LNHNV and CDR2 YYDKDF (reference sequence). The CDR3 reads CATSSGRDTRNTIYF. The CDR3 DNA is TGTGCCACCAGCAGTGGCCGGGACACCAGAAACACCATATATTTT.

This clone was recorded a few times. The chain carries TRBV7-9 and TRBJ2-7; TRBD2 matches 7 bases. CDR3 size: 15 residues. Unmatched junction bases numbered 8, after V lost 4 bases and J lost 2 bases. Germline V lookup: CDR1 SEHNR, CDR2 FQNEAQ (reference sequence). In DNA form, the CDR3 reads TGTGCCAGCAGCTACGACTTGCGGGGGACCTACGAGCAGTACTTC. It is translated as CASSYDLRGTYEQYF. Full variable domain (missing parts from reference TRBV7-9 and TRBJ2-7): DTGVSQNPRHKITKRGQNVTFRCDPISEHNRLYWYRQTLGQGPEFLTYFQNEAQLEKSRLLSDRFSAERPKGSFSTLEIQRTEQGDSAMYLCASSYDLRGTYEQYFGPGTRLTVT.

The chain has TRBV21-1 and TRBJ2-1; the table names TRBD1, a call not compared with the DNA. TRBV21-1 is annotated as a pseudogene. This CDR3 comprises 14 residues. CDR3 sequence reads: CASTRDSLINEQFF. The DNA for the CDR3 is TGTGCCAGCACCCGGGACAGCCTTATAAATGAGCAGTTCTTC.

The genes are TRBV18 and TRBJ2-7; D not certain. Germline V gene data show CDR1 as KGHSH and CDR2 as LQKENI. The CDR3 totals 13 residues. Trimming shortened V by 6 bases and J by 1 base, and 10 bases separated the two germline ends. The CDR3 is CASSGILSYEQYF. The CDR3 coding sequence is TGTGCCAGCTCGGGCATTTTATCCTACGAGCAGTACTTC.

This clone was seen only once. The V call is TRBV6-1, the J call TRBJ2-2; tentative D call: TRBD2 (6 bases). The CDR3 has 13 amino acids. The V end was cut by 5 bases, the J end by 3 bases, with 7 bases between. Germline V gives CDR1 MNHNS, CDR2 SASEGT. CDR3 nucleotide sequence: TGTGCCAGCAGTTCGGGGGACACCGGGGAGCTGTTTTTT. Encoded protein: CASSSGDTGELFF.

The chain links TRBV2 to TRBJ1-4; 9 positions match TRBD1. V trimming: 8 bases; J trimming: 10 bases; junction bases outside the gene matches: 8. In germline, CDR1 is SNHLY, CDR2 FYNNEI. The CDR3 is 13 amino acids. CDR3 nucleotide sequence: TGTGCCAGCGGAGGGGACAGGGAACGAAAACTGTTTTTT. Amino acids: CASGGDRERKLFF.

V gene TRBV27 combines with J gene TRBJ1-6, with 10 nucleotides matching TRBD1. CDR1 and CDR2 from the germline V gene are MNHEY and SMNVEV (reference sequence). Losses at the gene ends were 7 bases for V and 6 bases for J; bases not matched to a gene: 3. The CDR3 has 14 residues. The CDR3 reads CASTRDRGNSPLHF. The CDR3 nucleotides are TGTGCCAGCACTAGGGACAGGGGTAATTCACCCCTCCACTTT.

This clone was counted once. The chain employs TRBV15 and TRBJ2-3, with 12 nucleotides matching TRBD2. V lost 0 bases to trimming and J lost 5 bases; unmatched junction nucleotides: 6. Looked up from germline, CDR1 is LNHNV and CDR2 is YYDKDF (reference sequence). CDR3 length: 17 residues. Here the CDR3 DNA reads TGTGCCACCAGCAGAGATGGGGCTAGCGGGAGGGGAGATACGCAGTATTTT. As protein: CATSRDGASGRGDTQYF.

The rearrangement uses TRBV5-4 and TRBJ2-7, with D possibly matching TRBD2 (5 bases). Trimming stripped 0 bases from V and 3 bases from J, with 19 bases between. The CDR3 is made up of 17 amino acids. From germline, CDR1 is SGHNT and CDR2 YYREEE (reference sequence). Here the CDR3 reads CASSLDLSGLANYEQYF. CDR3 DNA sequence: TGTGCCAGCAGCTTGGATCTAAGTGGACTCGCGAACTACGAGCAGTACTTC.

This chain links TRBV11-2 with TRBJ1-1; D unresolved. Looked up from germline, CDR1 is SGHAT and CDR2 is FQNNGV. V gave up 6 bases and J gave up 1 base, with 15 bases separating them. This CDR3 spans 15 amino acids. This CDR3 reads CASRKVEAGNTEAFF. The DNA for the CDR3 is TGTGCCAGCAGAAAAGTTGAGGCGGGGAACACTGAAGCTTTCTTT.

The chain couples TRBV5-8 to TRBJ1-1, with D unclear. The CDR3 consists of 15 residues. The germline V gene has CDR1 SGHTS and CDR2 YDEGEE. The V gene lost 7 bases and the J gene lost 4 bases, with 20 bases spanning the gap. The CDR3 sequence is CASHEGSSGGTEAFF. The CDR3 DNA is TGTGCCAGCCACGAGGGCAGCTCCGGTGGCACTGAAGCTTTCTTT.

This clone was observed a single time. This chain uses TRBV19 with TRBJ2-6, with 9 bases that match TRBD1. Germline V CDR1 and CDR2: LNHDA, SQIVND (reference sequence). Trimming at V came to 3 bases and at J to 0 bases, leaving 9 bases not matched to a gene. The CDR3 sequence is 19 residues long. The CDR3 is CASSILPGQGISGANVLTF. Here the CDR3 DNA reads TGTGCCAGTAGTATTCTTCCGGGACAGGGAATCTCTGGGGCCAACGTCCTGACTTTC.

In its sample, this clone was seen a few times. The chain combines TRBV7-2 with TRBJ2-7; D not certain. The CDR3 runs 12 residues. V was trimmed by 5 bases and J by 2 bases, leaving 7 bases between them. The germline V gene encodes CDR1 SGHTA and CDR2 FQGNSA. CDR3 region: CASSLNAYEQYF. The CDR3 DNA reads as TGTGCCAGCAGCCTAAACGCCTACGAGCAGTACTTC. The complete variable domain, with remaining parts taken from reference TRBV7-2 and TRBJ2-7, reads GAGVSQSPSNKVTEKGKDVELRCDPISGHTALYWYRQSLGQGLEFLIYFQGNSAPDKSGLPSDRFSAERTGGSVSTLTIQRTQQEDSAVYLCASSLNAYEQYFGPGTRLTVT.

This clone was detected only once. The V gene is TRBV28, the J gene TRBJ2-1; TRBD1 matches 8 bases. J was trimmed by 2 bases and V by 5 bases; bases with no gene match: 5. The CDR3 totals 15 residues. Germline V gene data show CDR1 as MDHEN and CDR2 as SYDVKM. The CDR3 DNA follows: TGTGCCAGCAGTAACCCGACAGGGGCCTACAATGAGCAGTTCTTC. Its translation is CASSNPTGAYNEQFF.

The V call is TRBV4-1, the J call TRBJ2-7; perhaps TRBD2 as D (6 bases). Germline V lookup: CDR1 MGHRA, CDR2 YSYEKL. Trimming pared 5 bases from V and 0 bases from J, leaving 20 bases between. The CDR3 consists of 17 residues. CDR3 sequence (DNA): TGCGCCAGCAGCGCCCTATTTATAGCGGAAAGCTCCTACGAGCAGTACTTC. It specifies CASSALFIAESSYEQYF.

The J gene is TRBJ1-1, the V gene TRBV18, with D tentatively TRBD1 (6 bases). The germline V gene encodes CDR1 KGHSH and CDR2 LQKENI. The CDR3 is 15 residues long. V lost 6 bases and J lost 0, with 14 bases in between. Here the CDR3 DNA reads TGTGCCAGCTCCCTTAGGGGACAAGTGAACACTGAAGCTTTCTTT. It yields the protein CASSLRGQVNTEAFF. The full variable domain, its missing parts supplied by reference TRBV18 and TRBJ1-1, is NAGVMQNPRHLVRRRGQEARLRCSPMKGHSHVYWYRQLPEEGLKFMVYLQKENIIDESGMPKERFSAEFPKEGPSILRIQQVVRGDSAAYFCASSLRGQVNTEAFFGQGTRLTVV.

The J gene is TRBJ1-1, the V gene TRBV30; D call uncertain. The CDR3 runs 15 residues. V was pared by 3 bases and J by 4 bases, with 18 bases between. CDR1 and CDR2 from the germline V gene are GTSNPN and SVGIG (reference sequence). CDR3 DNA: TGTGCCTGGAGGGGAGGCAGCGGAGGGTTCACTGAAGCTTTCTTT. Protein product: CAWRGGSGGFTEAFF.

This clone was seen once. The rearrangement links TRBV7-2 to TRBJ1-2; D is perhaps TRBD1 (5 bases). Germline CDR1 is SGHTA and CDR2 is FQGNSA. V lost 3 bases to trimming and J lost 4 bases, with 15 bases between them. This CDR3 region has 15 residues. CDR3 bases: TGTGCCAGCAGCTTCCGGCCTCAGGGTAGCTATGGCTACACCTTC. Its translation is CASSFRPQGSYGYTF. Based on the CDR3 plus reference TRBV7-2 and TRBJ1-2, the full variable domain is GAGVSQSPSNKVTEKGKDVELRCDPISGHTALYWYRQSLGQGLEFLIYFQGNSAPDKSGLPSDRFSAERTGGSVSTLTIQRTQQEDSAVYLCASSFRPQGSYGYTFGSGTRLTVV.

The chain recombines TRBV6-2 or TRBV6-3 with TRBJ1-5, with 8 bases fitting TRBD1. Germline lookup yields CDR1 MNHEY and CDR2 SVGEGT. This CDR3 contains 14 residues. The J segment lost 7 bases and the V segment lost 2 bases, leaving 4 bases of the junction unmatched. The CDR3 is CASSYGTGYQPQHF. CDR3 bases: TGTGCCAGCAGTTACGGGACAGGCTACCAGCCCCAGCATTTT.

This rearrangement joins TRBV6-4 to TRBJ1-4, with D hard to call. The CDR3 length is 14 residues. Germline V gene sequence: CDR1 MRHNA, CDR2 SNTAGT. Trimming took 8 bases from V and 4 from J, leaving 14 bases between them. CDR3 in DNA: TGTGCCAGCTCAAAGCCAACCATTAATGAAAAACTGTTTTTT. Translating gives CASSKPTINEKLFF.